The present T cell receptor (beta chain) was sequenced within a study of control samples from healthy donors and cancer patients. The method was immunoSEQ multiplex PCR; TCRdb's version includes in-frame clones alone and lacks a portion of them. The table for this sample gives fewer than 200,000 clones. The sequence was obtained from a woman in her twenties or thirties in good health. The sample was blood.

The CDR3 DNA is TGTGCCAGCAGCCCCGAGACCTCGGGGCCCCAGCATTTT. It translates to CASSPETSGPQHF. The chain links TRBV12-3 or TRBV12-4 to TRBJ1-5; D is unclear. The CDR3 length is 13 residues. The V and J ends lost 6 bases and 9 bases respectively, with 15 bases between them.